These 22 T cell receptor beta chains originate from one sample sequenced in a study of blood T cells in healthy people across ages. Using a J-beta primer mix together with a sample-barcoded 5' primer, a second PCR was run for roughly 7 to 11 cycles. From the 5' RACE reads, TCRdb called clonotypes with MiXCR, one entry per CDR3 protein. The table includes about 1.5 million distinct CDR3 sequences, 40% to 45% detected once. The sample taken for sequencing was blood. Receptors were obtained from a woman aged 18-29 years in good health.

This clonotype was counted only a few times. This chain uses TRBV20-1 with TRBJ2-5, with unresolved D. Germline CDR1 reads DFQATT; CDR2 reads SNEGSKA (reference sequence). The V end lost 2 bases, the J end lost 3 bases, and 13 bases lay between the germline ends. The CDR3 sequence is 14 residues long. The CDR3 region has the DNA TGCAGTGCTAGAAGAAGGACCCGGGAAGAGACCCAGTACTTC. It specifies CSARRRTREETQYF.

In its sample, this clonotype was seen a few times. The chain carries TRBV11-2 and TRBJ1-2; D is unclear. The CDR3 loop spans 15 amino acids. The germline gives CDR1 SGHAT, CDR2 FQNNGV. Trimming stripped 4 bases from V and 2 bases from J, with 14 bases between. CDR3 nucleotide sequence: TGTGCCAGCAGCTCACCCGGACGGGGAAACTATGGCTACACCTTC. Translation gives CASSSPGRGNYGYTF.

Regarding this clonotype: Its ends do not fully match the called genes, so a read error is possible. The chain couples TRBV7-3 to TRBJ2-3; 7 bases fit TRBD2. The CDR3 covers 19 residues. Germline-derived CDR1 and CDR2 are SGHTA and FQGTGA. CDR3 sequence (DNA): TGTACCAGCAGCTTAACCCCTCTAGCGGTATCACAAAGCACAGATACGCAGTATTTT. The encoded protein is CTSSLTPLAVSQSTDTQYF.

The table lists this clonotype with a few counts. Compared with germline, one end of the junction differs, possibly owing to a read error. This chain connects TRBV29-1 to TRBJ1-1; TRBD1 is a possible D gene (5 bases). The CDR3 totals 17 residues. CDR1 SQVTM and CDR2 ANQGSEA come from the germline V gene. The CDR3, as DNA: TGCAGTGTTGAAGAAAGGTGGGCCCGGGGGGGGAGCACTGAAGCTTTCTTT. This sequence encodes CSVEERWARGGSTEAFF.

This clonotype was seen more than once but under ten times. V gene TRBV20-1 combines with J gene TRBJ2-7; no definite D call. V lost 3 bases to trimming and J lost 3 bases, with 9 bases between them. Germline V lookup: CDR1 DFQATT, CDR2 SNEGSKA (reference sequence). The CDR3 consists of 12 residues. CDR3 sequence reads: CSARKGFYEQYF. CDR3 DNA: TGCAGTGCTAGGAAAGGGTTCTACGAGCAGTACTTC.

This sequence joins TRBV29-1 and TRBJ1-2, with 10 bases matching TRBD1. V was pared by 3 bases and J by 3 bases, with 7 bases of the junction left unmatched. Germline CDR1 is SQVTM and CDR2 is ANQGSEA. The CDR3 has 15 amino acids. CDR3 sequence reads: CSVDNRDRGHYGYTF. CDR3 DNA: TGCAGCGTTGATAACCGGGACAGGGGCCACTATGGCTACACCTTC.

Only a few counts were recorded for this clonotype. This chain joins TRBV28 and TRBJ2-7; 7 bases map to TRBD2. Germline values: CDR1 MDHEN, CDR2 SYDVKM. Losses at the gene ends were 5 bases for V and 4 bases for J; bases not matched to a gene: 11. The CDR3 runs to 15 residues. In nucleotides, the CDR3 is TGTGCCAGCAGTGGGATCGGACTAGACTCTTACGAGCAGTACTTC. Translated: CASSGIGLDSYEQYF.

The chain links TRBV14 to TRBJ1-6, with TRBD1 as a possible D gene (5 bases). Deletions cut 1 base from V and 7 bases from J, with 14 bases between. Germline-derived CDR1 and CDR2 are SGHDN and FVKESK. This CDR3 is 16 amino acids long. This chain's CDR3 is CASSQVGHPGNSPLHF. The CDR3 DNA reads TGTGCCAGCAGCCAAGTCGGACACCCTGGGAATTCACCCCTCCACTTT.

This chain connects TRBV29-1 to TRBJ2-5, with unresolved D. CDR1 is SQVTM and CDR2 is ANQGSEA in the germline V gene. The CDR3 is 13 residues long. Trimming took off 4 bases at V and 4 bases at J, with 13 bases between the two ends. The CDR3 DNA sequence: TGCAGCGTTGCACCCAGTAGTCGAGAGACCCAGTACTTC. Translation: CSVAPSSRETQYF.

The chain uses TRBV6-1 and TRBJ2-1; D unresolved. The germline V and J ends were trimmed by 1 base and 3 bases, with 7 bases remaining between them. CDR3 length: 14 amino acids. Germline V gene lookup returns CDR1 MNHNS and CDR2 SASEGT. In nucleotides, the CDR3 is TGTGCCAGCAGTGAAGTGGGCTTCTACAATGAGCAGTTCTTC. Translated, it gives CASSEVGFYNEQFF.

V usage is TRBV15 and J usage is TRBJ2-1, with 7 bases that match TRBD2. CDR1 is LNHNV and CDR2 is YYDKDF in the germline V gene (reference sequence). J was trimmed by 6 bases and V by 6 bases; bases with no gene match: 8. The CDR3 is 14 residues long. As DNA, the CDR3 is TGTGCCACCAGTATAGGACTAGGACCCAATGAGCAGTTCTTC. Its protein is CATSIGLGPNEQFF.

The chain joins TRBV29-1 to TRBJ1-1; no clear D. This CDR3 has 13 amino acids. Between the trimmed V and J ends, which lost 4 bases and 1 base, there was a span of 10 bases. From germline, CDR1 is SQVTM and CDR2 ANQGSEA. CDR3 coding DNA: TGCAGCGTTGTGGGCGCGAGGAACACTGAAGCTTTCTTT. Encoded protein: CSVVGARNTEAFF.

This clonotype has just a few counts. The chain carries TRBV12-3 or TRBV12-4 and TRBJ1-2; tentative D call: TRBD1 (5 bases). Trimming took 6 bases from V and 0 from J, leaving 14 bases between them. The CDR3 contains 15 residues. The chain's CDR3 is CASSQGTEANYGYTF. The CDR3 DNA reads as TGTGCCAGCAGCCAAGGGACGGAAGCTAACTATGGCTACACCTTC.

The chain uses TRBV20-1 and TRBJ2-1, with TRBD2 identical over 7 bases. Germline trimming cut 5 bases from V and 1 base from J; bases unmatched to any gene: 11. Germline V gives CDR1 DFQATT, CDR2 SNEGSKA (reference sequence). This CDR3 spans 16 amino acids. CDR3 nucleotide sequence: TGCAGTGCTGCGAAATCCGGGACTACATCCTACAATGAGCAGTTCTTC. Encoded protein: CSAAKSGTTSYNEQFF.

This sequence joins TRBV7-2 and TRBJ2-1; D is uncertain. CDR1 and CDR2 (germline): SGHTA, FQGNSA. Trimming took off 0 bases at V and 8 bases at J, with 11 bases between the two ends. The CDR3 is 14 amino acids. The CDR3 bases are TGTGCCAGCAGCTTAGCTCTGAGTGTAGATGAGCAGTTCTTC. Translation: CASSLALSVDEQFF. Supplemented by reference TRBV7-2 and TRBJ2-1, the full variable domain reads GAGVSQSPSNKVTEKGKDVELRCDPISGHTALYWYRQSLGQGLEFLIYFQGNSAPDKSGLPSDRFSAERTGGSVSTLTIQRTQQEDSAVYLCASSLALSVDEQFFGPGTRLTVL.

This rearrangement joins TRBV7-8 to TRBJ2-5; 7 bases are a match to TRBD1. The DNA end favors TRBJ2-7, so the J call may be wrong. The CDR3 has 15 residues. Per the germline V gene, CDR1 is SGHVS and CDR2 is FQNEAQ. The CDR3 is CASSSWDSKDYEQYF. In DNA, the CDR3 is TGTGCCAGCAGCTCCTGGGACAGTAAGGACTACGAGCAGTACTTC.

V is TRBV27 and J is TRBJ1-4; 9 nucleotides align to TRBD1. CDR3 length: 13 amino acids. V lost 6 bases and J lost 11; bases outside the gene matches: 7. CDR1 is MNHEY, CDR2 SMNVEV, per germline (reference sequence). The CDR3 DNA reads as TGTGCCAGCAGAAAACAGGGGGCGGAGAAACTGTTTTTT. This translates into CASRKQGAEKLFF.

The sample holds many counts of this clonotype. The V gene is TRBV7-2, the J gene TRBJ2-5; D not resolved. V gave up 1 base and J gave up 5 bases, with 8 bases separating them. CDR1 and CDR2 from the germline V gene are SGHTA and FQGNSA. This CDR3 comprises 13 residues. The CDR3 reads CASSLVGRETQYF. Here the CDR3 DNA reads TGTGCCAGCAGCTTAGTAGGGCGTGAGACCCAGTACTTC.

In its sample, this clonotype was seen many times. The chain carries TRBV7-9 and TRBJ2-2; unclear D gene. Germline values: CDR1 SEHNR, CDR2 FQNEAQ (reference sequence). The ends were cut back, 6 bases at V and 1 base at J, with 9 bases in the middle. The length of the CDR3 is 14 residues. The CDR3 is CASSLVGNTGELFF. DNA for the CDR3: TGTGCCAGCAGTTTGGTGGGGAACACCGGGGAGCTGTTTTTT.

In this sample, this clonotype turned up a few times. One end of the junction is discordant with germline, which a read error may explain. The chain is built from TRBV29-1 and TRBJ1-2; 10 bases match TRBD1. Germline values: CDR1 SQVTM, CDR2 ANQGSEA. This CDR3 contains 15 residues. The CDR3 DNA is TGCAGCGTTGTGGACAGGGGGAAAGCTAACTATGGATACACCTTC. As protein: CSVVDRGKANYGYTF.

This clonotype was detected a few times. The junction differs from germline at one of its ends, possibly a read error. The chain joins TRBV24-1 to TRBJ2-3; 9 bases are a match to TRBD1. Looked up from germline, CDR1 is KGHDR and CDR2 is SFDVKD. This CDR3 comprises 18 residues. CDR3 DNA: TGTGCCGCCAGTGACTCTCAACCCGGGACAGGGAGCACAGATACGCAGTATTTT. It is translated as CAASDSQPGTGSTDTQYF.

The sample holds a few counts of this clonotype. This sequence joins TRBV10-1 and TRBJ2-4; TRBD1 might be the D (5 bases). V lost 3 bases to trimming and J lost 13 bases, with 13 bases between them. Germline V gives CDR1 WNHNN, CDR2 SYGVQD (reference sequence). The CDR3 extends over 12 amino acids. The CDR3 coding sequence is TGCGCCAGCAGTGAAAGGTGGGGCGTGCAGTACTTC. As protein: CASSERWGVQYF.